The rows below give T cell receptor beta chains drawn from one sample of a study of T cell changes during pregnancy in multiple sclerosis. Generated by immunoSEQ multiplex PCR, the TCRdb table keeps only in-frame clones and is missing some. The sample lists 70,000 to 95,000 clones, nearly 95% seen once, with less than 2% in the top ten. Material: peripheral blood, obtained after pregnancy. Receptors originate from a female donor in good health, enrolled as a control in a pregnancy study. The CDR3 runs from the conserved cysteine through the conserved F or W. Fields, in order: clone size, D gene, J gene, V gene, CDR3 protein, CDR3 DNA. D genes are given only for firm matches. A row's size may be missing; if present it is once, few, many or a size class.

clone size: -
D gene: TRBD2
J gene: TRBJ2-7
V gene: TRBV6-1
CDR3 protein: CASSEPAGGPTEQYF
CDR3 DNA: TGTGCCAGCAGTGAACCTGCGGGAGGACCGACGGAGCAGTACTTC

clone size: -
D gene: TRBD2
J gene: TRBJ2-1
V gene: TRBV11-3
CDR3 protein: CASSSPRGESSYNEQFF
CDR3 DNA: TGTGCCAGCAGCTCCCCCCGGGGGGAAAGCTCCTACAATGAGCAGTTCTTC

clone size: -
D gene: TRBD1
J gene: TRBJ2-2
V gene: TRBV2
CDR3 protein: CASSPRTGNTGELFF
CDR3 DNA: TGTGCCAGCAGCCCTAGGACAGGGAACACCGGGGAGCTGTTTTTT

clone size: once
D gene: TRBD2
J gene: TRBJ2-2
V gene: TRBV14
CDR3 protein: CASSQGLAGAGELFF
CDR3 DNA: TGTGCCAGCAGCCAAGGACTAGCGGGAGCTGGGGAGCTGTTTTTT

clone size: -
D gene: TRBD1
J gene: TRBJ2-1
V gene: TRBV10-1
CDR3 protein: CASSRQGVCLADTYNEQFF
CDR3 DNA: TGCGCCAGCAGTCGACAGGGGGTTTGTCTAGCGGACACCTACAATGAGCAGTTCTTC

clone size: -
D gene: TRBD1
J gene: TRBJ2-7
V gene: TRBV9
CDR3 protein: CASAFGTGPYEQYF
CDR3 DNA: TGTGCCAGCGCTTTTGGGACAGGGCCCTACGAGCAGTACTTC

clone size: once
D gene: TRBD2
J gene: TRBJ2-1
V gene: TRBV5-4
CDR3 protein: CASSPLQREPYNEQFF
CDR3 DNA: TGTGCCAGCAGCCCTCTTCAGCGGGAACCCTACAATGAGCAGTTCTTC

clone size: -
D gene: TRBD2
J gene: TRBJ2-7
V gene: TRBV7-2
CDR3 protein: CASSPGSGTAEQYF
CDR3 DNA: TGTGCCAGCAGCCCAGGAAGCGGGACCGCGGAGCAGTACTTC

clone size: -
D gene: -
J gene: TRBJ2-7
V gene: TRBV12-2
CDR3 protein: CASRPLVWDRAAYEQYF
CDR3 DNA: TGTGCAAGTCGCCCCCTGGTCTGGGACAGGGCAGCCTACGAGCAGTACTTC

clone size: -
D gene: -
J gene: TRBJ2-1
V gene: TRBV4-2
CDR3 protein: CASSQDSGGSYNEQFF
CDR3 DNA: TGTGCCAGCAGCCAAGATTCTGGCGGGTCCTACAATGAGCAGTTCTTC

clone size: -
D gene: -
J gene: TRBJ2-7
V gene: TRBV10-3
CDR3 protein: CAISGDGSSREQYF
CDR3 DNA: TGTGCCATCAGCGGCGACGGGAGTAGCCGCGAGCAGTACTTC

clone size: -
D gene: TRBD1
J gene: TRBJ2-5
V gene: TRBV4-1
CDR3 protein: CASSPWTGKGETQYF
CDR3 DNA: TGCGCCAGCAGCCCGTGGACAGGGAAGGGGGAGACCCAGTACTTC

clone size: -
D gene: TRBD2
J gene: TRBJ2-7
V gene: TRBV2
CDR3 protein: CASSTSGRGSSYEQYF
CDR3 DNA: TGTGCCAGCAGTACAAGCGGGAGAGGGAGCTCCTACGAGCAGTACTTC

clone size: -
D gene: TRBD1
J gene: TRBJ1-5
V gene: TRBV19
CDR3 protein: CASSIPRGLDQPQHF
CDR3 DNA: TGTGCCAGTAGTATCCCCAGGGGGCTGGATCAGCCCCAGCATTTT

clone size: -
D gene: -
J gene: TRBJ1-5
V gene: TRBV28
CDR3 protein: CASPPVVGDYSNPAQHF
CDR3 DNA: TGTGCCAGCCCCCCAGTTGTCGGTGACTATAGCAATCCAGCCCAGCATTTT

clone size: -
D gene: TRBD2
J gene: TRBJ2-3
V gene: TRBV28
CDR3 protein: CTSSEPAGGQTDTQYF
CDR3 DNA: TGTACCAGCAGTGAACCAGCGGGAGGGCAGACAGATACGCAGTATTTT

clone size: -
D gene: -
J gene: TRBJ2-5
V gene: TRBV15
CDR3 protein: CATSADSQETQYF
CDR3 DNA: TGTGCCACCAGCGCCGACAGCCAAGAGACCCAGTACTTC

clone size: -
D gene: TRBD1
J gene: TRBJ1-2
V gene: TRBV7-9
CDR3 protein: CASSLGDRDRARGYTF
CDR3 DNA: TGTGCCAGCAGCTTAGGGGACCGGGACAGGGCTCGGGGCTACACCTTC

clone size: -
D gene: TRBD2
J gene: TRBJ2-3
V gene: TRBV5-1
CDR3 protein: CASSPGTTTDTQYF
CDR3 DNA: TGCGCCAGCAGCCCCGGGACTACAACAGATACGCAGTATTTT

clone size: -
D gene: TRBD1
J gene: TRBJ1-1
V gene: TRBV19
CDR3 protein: CASSSRTGSMNTEAFF
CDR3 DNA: TGTGCCAGTAGTTCCCGGACAGGGAGCATGAACACTGAAGCTTTCTTT

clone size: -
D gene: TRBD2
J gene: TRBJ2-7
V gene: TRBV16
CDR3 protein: CASSPSTGTKISYEQYF
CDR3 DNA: TGTGCCAGCAGCCCATCGACCGGGACTAAAATCTCCTACGAGCAGTACTTC

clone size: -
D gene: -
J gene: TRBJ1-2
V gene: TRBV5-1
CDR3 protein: CASSPRTGDGYTF
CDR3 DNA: TGCGCCAGCAGCCCCCGGACGGGAGATGGCTACACCTTC

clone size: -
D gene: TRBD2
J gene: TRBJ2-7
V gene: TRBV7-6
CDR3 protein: CASSLAGGRLGGDEQYF
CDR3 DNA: TGTGCCAGCAGCTTAGCGGGAGGGAGGCTCGGGGGTGACGAGCAGTACTTC

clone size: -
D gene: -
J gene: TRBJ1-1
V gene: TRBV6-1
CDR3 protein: CASSDGGRTEAFF
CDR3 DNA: TGTGCCAGCAGTGACGGGGGTCGCACTGAAGCTTTCTTT

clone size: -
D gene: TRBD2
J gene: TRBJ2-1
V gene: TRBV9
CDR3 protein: CASSPRTSGGEQFF
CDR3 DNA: TGTGCCAGCAGCCCCCGGACTAGTGGTGGTGAGCAGTTCTTC

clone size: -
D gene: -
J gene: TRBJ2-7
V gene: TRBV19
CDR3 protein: CASSYSATTVLSSYEQYF
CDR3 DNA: TGTGCCAGTAGTTATTCAGCTACAACAGTCCTTAGCTCCTACGAGCAGTACTTC

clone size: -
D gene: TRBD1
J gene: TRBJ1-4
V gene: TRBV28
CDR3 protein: CASSSQTGVDGEKLFF
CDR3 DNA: TGTGCCAGCAGTTCTCAAACAGGGGTTGATGGTGAAAAACTGTTTTTT

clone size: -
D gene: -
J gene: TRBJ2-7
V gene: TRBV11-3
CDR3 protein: CASTLLTEIYEQYF
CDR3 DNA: TGTGCCAGCACCCTACTGACAGAAATATACGAGCAGTACTTC

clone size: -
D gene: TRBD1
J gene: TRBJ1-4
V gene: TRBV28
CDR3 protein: CASSWDRGATNEKLFF
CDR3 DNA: TGTGCCAGCAGCTGGGACAGGGGTGCGACTAATGAAAAACTGTTTTTT

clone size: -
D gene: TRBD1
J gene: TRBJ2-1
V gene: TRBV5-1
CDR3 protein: CASSSPFRGRNNEQFF
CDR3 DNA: TGCGCCAGCAGCTCCCCGTTTAGGGGGCGAAACAATGAGCAGTTCTTC

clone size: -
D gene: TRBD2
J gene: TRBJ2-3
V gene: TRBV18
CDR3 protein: CASSALAGTDTQYF
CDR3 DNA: TGTGCCAGCTCAGCACTAGCGGGCACAGATACGCAGTATTTT

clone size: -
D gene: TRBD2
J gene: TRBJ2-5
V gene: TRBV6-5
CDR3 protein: CASSYLGLAAQETQYF
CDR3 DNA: TGTGCCAGCAGTTATCTAGGACTAGCGGCCCAAGAGACCCAGTACTTC

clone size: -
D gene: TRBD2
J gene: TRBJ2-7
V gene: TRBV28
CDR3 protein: CASTPDSGRFVYEQYF
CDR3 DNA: TGTGCCAGCACCCCGGATAGCGGGAGATTTGTCTACGAGCAGTACTTC

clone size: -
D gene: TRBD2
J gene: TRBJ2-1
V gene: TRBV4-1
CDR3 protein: CASTQGGLAGYNEQFF
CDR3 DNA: TGCGCCAGCACCCAAGGGGGACTAGCGGGATACAATGAGCAGTTCTTC

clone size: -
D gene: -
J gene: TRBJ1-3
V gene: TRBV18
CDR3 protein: CASSPSAGVSGNTIYF
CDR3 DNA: TGTGCCAGCTCACCAAGTGCGGGGGTGTCCGGAAACACCATATATTTT

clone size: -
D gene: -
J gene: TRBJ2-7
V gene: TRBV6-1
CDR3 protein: CASRSAGPGEQYF
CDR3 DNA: TGTGCCAGCAGATCAGCGGGCCCTGGGGAGCAGTACTTC

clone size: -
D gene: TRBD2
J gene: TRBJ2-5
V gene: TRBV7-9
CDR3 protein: CASSPRASGLGETQYF
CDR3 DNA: TGTGCCAGCAGCCCCCGAGCTAGCGGGTTAGGGGAGACCCAGTACTTC

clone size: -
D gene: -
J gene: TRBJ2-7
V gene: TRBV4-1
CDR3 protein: CASSRGVTASSYEQYF
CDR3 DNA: TGCGCCAGCAGCCGGGGGGTGACAGCCAGCTCCTACGAGCAGTACTTC

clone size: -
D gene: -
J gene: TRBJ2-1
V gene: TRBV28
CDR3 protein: CASSLRPGDLYNEQFF
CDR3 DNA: TGTGCCAGCAGCCTTAGACCCGGGGATCTCTACAATGAGCAGTTCTTC

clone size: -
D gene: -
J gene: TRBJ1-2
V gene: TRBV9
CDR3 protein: CASSVVSGTYGYTF
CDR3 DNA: TGTGCCAGCAGCGTAGTTTCAGGGACATATGGCTACACCTTC